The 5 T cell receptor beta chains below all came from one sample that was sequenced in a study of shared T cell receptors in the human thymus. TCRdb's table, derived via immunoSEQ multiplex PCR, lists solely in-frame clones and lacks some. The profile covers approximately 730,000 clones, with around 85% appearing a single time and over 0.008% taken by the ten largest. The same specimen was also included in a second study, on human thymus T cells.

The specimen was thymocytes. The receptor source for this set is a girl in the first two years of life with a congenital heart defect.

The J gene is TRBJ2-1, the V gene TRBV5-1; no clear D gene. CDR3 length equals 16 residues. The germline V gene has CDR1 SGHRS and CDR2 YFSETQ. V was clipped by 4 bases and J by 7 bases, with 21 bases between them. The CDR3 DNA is TGCGCCAGCAGCGACTGGAATCCTATACTTCTAAATGAGCAGTTCTTC. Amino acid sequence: CASSDWNPILLNEQFF.

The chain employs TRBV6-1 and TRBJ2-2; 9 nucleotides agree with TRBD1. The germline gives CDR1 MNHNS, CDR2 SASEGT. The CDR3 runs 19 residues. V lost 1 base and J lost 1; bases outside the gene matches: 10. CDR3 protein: CASSEGDREEILNTGELFF. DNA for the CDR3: TGTGCCAGCAGTGAAGGGGACAGGGAGGAAATCTTGAACACCGGGGAGCTGTTTTTT.

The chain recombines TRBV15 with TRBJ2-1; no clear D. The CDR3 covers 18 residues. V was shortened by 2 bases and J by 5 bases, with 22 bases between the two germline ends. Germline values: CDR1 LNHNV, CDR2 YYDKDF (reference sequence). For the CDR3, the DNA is TGTGCCACCAGCAGACCTAGACTGCTGAGCCTTTCGCACAATGAGCAGTTCTTC. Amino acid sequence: CATSRPRLLSLSHNEQFF.

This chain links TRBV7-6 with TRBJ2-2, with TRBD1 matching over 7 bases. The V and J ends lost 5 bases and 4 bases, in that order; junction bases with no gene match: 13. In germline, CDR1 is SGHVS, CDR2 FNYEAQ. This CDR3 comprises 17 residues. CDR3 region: CASSHTGAQTGTGELFF. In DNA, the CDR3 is TGTGCCAGCAGCCACACAGGGGCGCAGACTGGCACCGGGGAGCTGTTTTTT. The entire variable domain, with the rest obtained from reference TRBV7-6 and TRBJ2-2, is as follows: GAGVSQSPRYKVTKRGQDVALRCDPISGHVSLYWYRQALGQGPEFLTYFNYEAQQDKSGLPNDRFSAERPEGSISTLTIQRTEQRDSAMYRCASSHTGAQTGTGELFFGEGSRLTVL.

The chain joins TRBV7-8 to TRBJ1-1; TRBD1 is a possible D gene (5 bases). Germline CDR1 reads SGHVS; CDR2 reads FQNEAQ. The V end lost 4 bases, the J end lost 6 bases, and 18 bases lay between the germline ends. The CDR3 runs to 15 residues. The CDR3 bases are TGTGCCAGCAGCTCAGAGGGGACTGAGGGCGCTGAAGCTTTCTTT. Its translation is CASSSEGTEGAEAFF.